This note documents a single T cell receptor (beta chain) sequence. Its target is not known. The entry originates in a study of shared clonotypes between healthy human individuals. Study background: The donors, two women and a few men, were aged 18 to 49.

Overall study findings and caveats: Sampling covered nothing but blood. Tissue TCR repertoires likely differ from those found in blood. In four donors, around 4.8% of naive CD4 clonotypes appeared in common.

Only CD45RO-negative cells positively selected for CCR7 counted as naive CD8 cells, so terminally differentiated effector memory CD45RA+ cells were excluded. The donors were adults (healthy and HIV-negative) with no recent acute infections or vaccinations. Germline V CDR1 and CDR2: SEHNR, FQNEAQ (reference sequence). Trimming shortened V by 5 bases and J by 1 base, and 14 bases separated the two germline ends. The CDR3 is 15 residues long. Profiling relied on immunoSEQ multiplex PCR, and the TCRdb table lists in-frame clones only, not all of them. The profile shows approximately 1.9 million clones, just over 90% of them singletons.

This TCR derives from a young man in good health. Some clones in this sample may be carry-over from other donors' samples. The chain has TRBV7-9 and TRBJ1-1; tentatively, D is TRBD1 (5 bases). Sequencing used naive CD8+ T cells from PBMCs. CDR3 sequence: CASSLIGVANTEAFF. CDR3 nucleotide sequence: TGTGCCAGCAGCCTGATAGGGGTAGCGAACACTGAAGCTTTCTTT.